A selection of T cell receptor beta chains follows, all from one sample in a study of glioma-infiltrating T cells after dendritic cell vaccination. Only in-frame clones appear in the TCRdb table, and some are missing; sequencing was by immunoSEQ multiplex PCR. The sample holds 30,000 to 40,000 clones, 70% to 85% seen once. The sample here was blood, taken before dendritic cell vaccination. The origin of the receptors is a human donor with glioblastoma. Both conserved end residues are part of each CDR3. The D gene is left open where the match is weak. Some rows have no size entry. The others give once, few or many, or a class for an expanded clone.

j_gene | d_gene | abundance | v_gene | CDR3nt | CDR3aa
TRBJ2-3 | . | . | TRBV19 | TGTGCCAGTAGTATAGCCGCGGGGTTGGGAGATACGCAGTATTTT | CASSIAAGLGDTQYF
TRBJ1-1 | . | . | TRBV5-1 | TGCGCCAGCAGCTTGACCGCAGTGAACACTGAAGCTTTCTTT | CASSLTAVNTEAFF
TRBJ2-7 | . | . | TRBV10-3 | TGTGCCATCAGTGTACGGGGTACATACGAGCAGTACTTC | CAISVRGTYEQYF
TRBJ2-3 | TRBD2 | . | TRBV28 | TGTGCCAGCAGTTTATGGGCCACTAGCGGGGGGTTGGATACGCAGTATTTT | CASSLWATSGGLDTQYF
TRBJ2-3 | . | . | TRBV11-3 | TGTGCCAGCAGCCCCCGTGGGCGTACGCAGTATTTT | CASSPRGRTQYF
TRBJ2-1 | TRBD2 | . | TRBV27 | TGTGCCAGCAGTTTTACGGGGGGGAATGAGCAGTTCTTC | CASSFTGGNEQFF
TRBJ1-2 | . | . | TRBV6-1 | TGTGCCAGCACACCGAACCCGGCGGGCTATGGCTACACCTTC | CASTPNPAGYGYTF
TRBJ2-2 | TRBD2 | once | TRBV5-4 | TGTGCCAGCAGCTTCGGGGGGGACACCGGGGAGCTGTTTTTT | CASSFGGDTGELFF
TRBJ2-3 | . | . | TRBV7-9 | TGTGCCAGCAGCTTAGAATTAGCTCGGGATACGCAGTATTTT | CASSLELARDTQYF
TRBJ2-7 | TRBD2 | . | TRBV18 | TGTGCCAGCTCAACGGTCCTAGCGGGGCCACGTCTCTCCTACGAGCAGTACTTC | CASSTVLAGPRLSYEQYF
TRBJ2-7 | TRBD1 | few | TRBV7-3 | TGTGCCAGCGCGAGGACAGGGGACGACGAGCAGTACTTC | CASARTGDDEQYF